Listed here is a single T cell receptor beta chain. The data are from a study of blood T cell repertoires in COVID-19. Using immunoSEQ multiplex PCR, the repertoire was profiled, and TCRdb retains in-frame clones only, with some absent. The sample includes under 400,000 clones, approximately 83% of them seen just once. There are 16 residues in the CDR3. V shed 6 bases and J 0 bases; nucleotides not matched to a gene: 8. Per germline, CDR1 LNHDA and CDR2 SQIVND (reference sequence). The V gene is TRBV19, the J gene TRBJ2-1; 7 bases agree with TRBD1. Source material: PBMCs or T cells enriched from blood (not recorded which). The clonotype comes from a woman aged 40 to 49 with acute COVID-19. The CDR3: CASSKGGWSSYNEQFF. The CDR3, as DNA: TGTGCCAGTAGCAAAGGGGGCTGGAGCTCCTACAATGAGCAGTTCTTC.